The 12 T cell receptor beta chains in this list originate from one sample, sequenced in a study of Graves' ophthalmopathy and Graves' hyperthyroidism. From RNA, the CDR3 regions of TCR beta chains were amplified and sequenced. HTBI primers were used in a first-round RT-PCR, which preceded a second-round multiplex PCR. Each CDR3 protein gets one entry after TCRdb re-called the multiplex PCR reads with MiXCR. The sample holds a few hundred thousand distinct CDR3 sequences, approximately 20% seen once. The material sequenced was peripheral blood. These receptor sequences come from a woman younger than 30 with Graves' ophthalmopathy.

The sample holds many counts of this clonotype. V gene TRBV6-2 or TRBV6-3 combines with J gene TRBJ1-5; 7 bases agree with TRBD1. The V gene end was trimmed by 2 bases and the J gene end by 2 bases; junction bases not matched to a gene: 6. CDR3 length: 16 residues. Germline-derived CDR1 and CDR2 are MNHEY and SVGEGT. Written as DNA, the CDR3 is TGTGCCAGCAGTTACGCAGGGGGTCGGGGCAATCAGCCCCAGCATTTT. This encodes CASSYAGGRGNQPQHF.

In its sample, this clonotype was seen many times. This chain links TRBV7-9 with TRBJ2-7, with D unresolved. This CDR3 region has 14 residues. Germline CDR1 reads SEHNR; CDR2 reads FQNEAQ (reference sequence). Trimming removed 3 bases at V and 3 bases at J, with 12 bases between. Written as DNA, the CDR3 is TGTGCCAGCAGCTTTCAGGATTTTCTCTACGAGCAGTACTTC. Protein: CASSFQDFLYEQYF.

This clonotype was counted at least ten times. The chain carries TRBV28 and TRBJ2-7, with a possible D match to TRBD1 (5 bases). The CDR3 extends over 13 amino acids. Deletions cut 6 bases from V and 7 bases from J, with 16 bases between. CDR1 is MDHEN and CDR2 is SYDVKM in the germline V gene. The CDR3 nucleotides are TGTGCCAGCAGCCCGAATCTTCAGGGAGAGCAGTACTTC. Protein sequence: CASSPNLQGEQYF.

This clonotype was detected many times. The CDR3, as DNA: TGTGCCAGTATGGGGACAGCTATTGGCTACACCTTC. This codes for CASMGTAIGYTF. This sequence joins TRBV19 and TRBJ1-2, with 7 bases lining up with TRBD1. CDR1 and CDR2 from the germline V gene are LNHDA and SQIVND (reference sequence). The V segment lost 7 bases and the J segment 7 bases; nucleotides outside the gene matches: 6. The CDR3 runs to 12 residues.

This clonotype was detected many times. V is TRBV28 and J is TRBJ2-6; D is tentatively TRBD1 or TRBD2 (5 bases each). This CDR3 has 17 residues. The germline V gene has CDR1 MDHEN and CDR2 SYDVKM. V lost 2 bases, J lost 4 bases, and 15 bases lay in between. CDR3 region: CASSLPRAPGGANVLTF. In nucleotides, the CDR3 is TGTGCCAGCAGTTTACCCAGGGCCCCGGGAGGGGCCAACGTCCTGACTTTC.

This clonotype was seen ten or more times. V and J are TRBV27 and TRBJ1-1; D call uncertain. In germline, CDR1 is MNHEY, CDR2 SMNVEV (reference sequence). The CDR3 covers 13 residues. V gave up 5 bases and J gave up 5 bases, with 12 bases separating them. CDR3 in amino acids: CASSREVGTEAFF. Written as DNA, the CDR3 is TGTGCCAGCAGTCGAGAGGTAGGAACTGAAGCTTTCTTT.

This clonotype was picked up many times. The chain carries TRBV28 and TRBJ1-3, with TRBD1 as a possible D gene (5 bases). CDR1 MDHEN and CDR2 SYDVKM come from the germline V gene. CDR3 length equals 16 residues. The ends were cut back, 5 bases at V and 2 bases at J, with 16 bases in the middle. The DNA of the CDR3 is TGTGCCAGCAGTCCCCTCCGGAGGGGTCCTGGAAACACCATATATTTT. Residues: CASSPLRRGPGNTIYF. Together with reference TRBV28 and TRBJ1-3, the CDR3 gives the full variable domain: DVKVTQSSRYLVKRTGEKVFLECVQDMDHENMFWYRQDPGLGLRLIYFSYDVKMKEKGDIPEGYSVSREKKERFSLILESASTNQTSMYLCASSPLRRGPGNTIYFGEGSWLTVV.

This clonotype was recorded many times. The CDR3: CASTEGGSGGPQHF. In nucleotides, the CDR3 is TGTGCCAGCACAGAGGGAGGTAGCGGGGGGCCCCAGCATTTT. This chain links TRBV6-2 or TRBV6-3 with TRBJ1-5; TRBD1 might be the D (5 bases). V gave up 7 bases and J gave up 9 bases, with 19 bases separating them. CDR1 MNHEY and CDR2 SVGEGT come from the germline V gene. The length of the CDR3 is 14 residues.

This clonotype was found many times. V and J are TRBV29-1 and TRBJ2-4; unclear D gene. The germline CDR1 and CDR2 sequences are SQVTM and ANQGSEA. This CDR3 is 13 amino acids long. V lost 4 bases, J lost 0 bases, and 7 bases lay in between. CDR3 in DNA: TGCAGCGTTGTTCATGTAGCCAAAAACATTCAGTACTTC. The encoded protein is CSVVHVAKNIQYF.

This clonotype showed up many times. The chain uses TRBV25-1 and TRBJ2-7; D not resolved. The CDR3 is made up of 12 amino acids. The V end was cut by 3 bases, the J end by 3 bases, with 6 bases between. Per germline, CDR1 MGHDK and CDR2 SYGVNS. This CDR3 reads CASSDAGYEQYF. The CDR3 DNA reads TGTGCCAGCAGTGACGCTGGCTACGAGCAGTACTTC.

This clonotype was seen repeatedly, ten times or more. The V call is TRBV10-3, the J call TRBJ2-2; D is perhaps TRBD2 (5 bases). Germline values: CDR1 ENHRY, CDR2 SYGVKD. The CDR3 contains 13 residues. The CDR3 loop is CGSGGTNTGELFF. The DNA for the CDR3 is TGTGGCAGCGGCGGCACGAACACCGGGGAGCTGTTTTTT.

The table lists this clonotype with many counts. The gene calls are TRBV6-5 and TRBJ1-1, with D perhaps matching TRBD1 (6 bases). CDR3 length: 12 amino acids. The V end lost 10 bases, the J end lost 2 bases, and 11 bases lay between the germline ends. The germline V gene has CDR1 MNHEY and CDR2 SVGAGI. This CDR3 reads CAIRGRNTEAFF. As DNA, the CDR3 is TGTGCCATCCGGGGGCGCAACACTGAAGCTTTCTTT.